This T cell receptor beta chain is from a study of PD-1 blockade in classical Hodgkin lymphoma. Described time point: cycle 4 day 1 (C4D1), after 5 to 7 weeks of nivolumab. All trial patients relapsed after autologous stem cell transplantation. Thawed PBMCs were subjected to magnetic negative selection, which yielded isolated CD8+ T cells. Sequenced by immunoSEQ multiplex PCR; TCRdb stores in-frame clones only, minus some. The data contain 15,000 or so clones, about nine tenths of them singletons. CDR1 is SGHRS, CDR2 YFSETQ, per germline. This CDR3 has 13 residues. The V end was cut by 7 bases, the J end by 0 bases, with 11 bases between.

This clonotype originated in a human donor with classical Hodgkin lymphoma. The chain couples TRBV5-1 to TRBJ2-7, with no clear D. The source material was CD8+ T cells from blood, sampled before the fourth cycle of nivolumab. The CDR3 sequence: CASRVVGSYEQYF. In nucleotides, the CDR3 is TGCGCCAGCCGGGTTGTCGGCTCCTACGAGCAGTACTTC.